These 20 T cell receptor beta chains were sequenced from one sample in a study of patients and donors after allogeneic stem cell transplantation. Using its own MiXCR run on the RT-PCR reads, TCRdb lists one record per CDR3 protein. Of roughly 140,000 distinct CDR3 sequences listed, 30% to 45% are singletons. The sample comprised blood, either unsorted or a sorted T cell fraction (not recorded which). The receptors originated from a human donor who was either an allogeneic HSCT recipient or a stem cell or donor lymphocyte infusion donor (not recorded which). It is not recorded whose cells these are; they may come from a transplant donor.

The CDR3 DNA is TGTGCCACCTCCCCGGAGGGGTGGGGGGAGACCCAGTACTTC. Amino acid sequence: CATSPEGWGETQYF. V gene TRBV10-3 combines with J gene TRBJ2-5, with a possible D match to TRBD2 (6 bases). V lost 10 bases and J lost 5, with 20 bases in between. Germline values: CDR1 ENHRY, CDR2 SYGVKD. This CDR3 region has 14 residues.

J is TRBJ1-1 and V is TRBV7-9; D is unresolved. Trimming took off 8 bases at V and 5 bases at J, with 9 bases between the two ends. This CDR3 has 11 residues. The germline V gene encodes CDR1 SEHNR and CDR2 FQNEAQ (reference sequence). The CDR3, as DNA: TGTGCCAGCGGGGTTGGAACTGAAGCTTTCTTT. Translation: CASGVGTEAFF.

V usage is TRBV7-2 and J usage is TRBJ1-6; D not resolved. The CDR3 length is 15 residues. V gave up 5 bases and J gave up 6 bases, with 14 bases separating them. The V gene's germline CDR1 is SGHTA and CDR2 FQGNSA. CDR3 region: CASSPPAGGNSPLHF. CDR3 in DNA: TGTGCCAGCAGCCCCCCTGCAGGTGGTAATTCACCCCTCCACTTT.

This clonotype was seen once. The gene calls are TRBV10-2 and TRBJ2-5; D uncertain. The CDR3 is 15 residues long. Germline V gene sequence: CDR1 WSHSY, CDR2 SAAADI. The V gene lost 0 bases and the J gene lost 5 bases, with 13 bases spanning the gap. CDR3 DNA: TGCGCCAGCAGTGAGTCTCAGGCTCCAAGGGAGACCCAGTACTTC. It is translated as CASSESQAPRETQYF.

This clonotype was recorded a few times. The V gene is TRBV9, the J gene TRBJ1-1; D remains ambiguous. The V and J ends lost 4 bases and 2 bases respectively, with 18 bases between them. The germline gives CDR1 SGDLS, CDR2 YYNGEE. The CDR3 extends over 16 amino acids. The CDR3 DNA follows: TGTGCCAGCAGCCCCTATAGATGGGAGGGCAACACTGAAGCTTTCTTT. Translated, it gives CASSPYRWEGNTEAFF.

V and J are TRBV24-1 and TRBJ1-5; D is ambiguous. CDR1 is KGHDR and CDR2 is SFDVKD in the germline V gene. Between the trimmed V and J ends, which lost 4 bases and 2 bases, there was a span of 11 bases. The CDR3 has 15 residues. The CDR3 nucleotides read TGTGCCACCAGTGAGGACGGACGGCGCAATCAGCCCCAGCATTTT. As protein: CATSEDGRRNQPQHF.

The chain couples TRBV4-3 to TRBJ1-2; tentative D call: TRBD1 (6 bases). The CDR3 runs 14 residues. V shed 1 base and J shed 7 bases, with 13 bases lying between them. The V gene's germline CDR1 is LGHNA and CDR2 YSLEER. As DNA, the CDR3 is TGCGCCAGCAGCCAAGTTTCAGGGGCGAGTGGCTACACCTTC. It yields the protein CASSQVSGASGYTF.

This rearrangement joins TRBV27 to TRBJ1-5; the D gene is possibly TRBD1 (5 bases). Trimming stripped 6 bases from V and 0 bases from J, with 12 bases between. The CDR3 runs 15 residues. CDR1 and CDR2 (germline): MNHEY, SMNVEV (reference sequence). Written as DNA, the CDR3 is TGTGCCAGCAGCCTCGGGGCGAATAGCAATCAGCCCCAGCATTTT. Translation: CASSLGANSNQPQHF.

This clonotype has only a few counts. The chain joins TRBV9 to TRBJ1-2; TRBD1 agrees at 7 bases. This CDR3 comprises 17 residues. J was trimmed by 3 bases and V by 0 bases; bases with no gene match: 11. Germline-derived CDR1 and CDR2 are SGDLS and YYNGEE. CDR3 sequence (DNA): TGTGCCAGCAGCGTAGAGTCAGGGGGTGACCTTTACTATGGCTACACCTTC. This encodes CASSVESGGDLYYGYTF.

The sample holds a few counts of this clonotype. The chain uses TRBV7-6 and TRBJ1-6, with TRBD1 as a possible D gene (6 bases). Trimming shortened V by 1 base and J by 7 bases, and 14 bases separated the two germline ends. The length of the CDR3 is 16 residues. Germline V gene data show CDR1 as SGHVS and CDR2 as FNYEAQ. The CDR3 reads CASSLVYRERNSPLHF. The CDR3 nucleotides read TGTGCCAGCAGCTTAGTATACAGGGAGAGGAATTCACCCCTCCACTTT.

CDR3 nucleotides: TGTGCCAGCAGTGTCTGGGGCACCGGGGAGCTGTTTTTT. This encodes CASSVWGTGELFF. This chain links TRBV6-2 or TRBV6-3 with TRBJ2-2, with D uncertain. The V gene's germline CDR1 is MNHEY and CDR2 SVGEGT. This CDR3 has 13 amino acids. V lost 5 bases and J lost 4, with 8 bases in between.

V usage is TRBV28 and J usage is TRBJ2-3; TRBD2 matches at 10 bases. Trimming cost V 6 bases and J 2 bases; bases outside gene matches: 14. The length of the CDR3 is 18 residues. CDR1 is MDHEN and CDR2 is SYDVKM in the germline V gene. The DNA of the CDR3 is TGTGCCAGCAGCGGGGTAGTAGCGGGGGGAACCATCACAGATACGCAGTATTTT. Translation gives CASSGVVAGGTITDTQYF.

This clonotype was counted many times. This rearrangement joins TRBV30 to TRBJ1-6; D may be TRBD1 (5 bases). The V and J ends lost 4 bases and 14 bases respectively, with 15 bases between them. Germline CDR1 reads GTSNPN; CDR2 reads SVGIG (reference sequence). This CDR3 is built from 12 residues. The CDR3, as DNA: TGTGCCTGGACCGGGCCGACGGGGGCCCTCCACTTT. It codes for CAWTGPTGALHF.

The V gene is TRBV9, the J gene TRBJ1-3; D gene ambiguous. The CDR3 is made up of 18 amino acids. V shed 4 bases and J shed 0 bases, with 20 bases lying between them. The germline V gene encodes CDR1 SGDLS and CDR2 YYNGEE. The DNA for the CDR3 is TGTGCCAGCAGCCCCAGACTCCAGCCAGCCCTCTCTGGAAACACCATATATTTT. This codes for CASSPRLQPALSGNTIYF.

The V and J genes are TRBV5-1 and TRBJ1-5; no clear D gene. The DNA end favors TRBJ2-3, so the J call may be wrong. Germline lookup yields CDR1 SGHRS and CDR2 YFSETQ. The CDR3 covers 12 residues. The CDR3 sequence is CASSLYGQPQYF. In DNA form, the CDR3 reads TGCGCCAGCAGCTTGTATGGTCAGCCCCAGTATTTT.

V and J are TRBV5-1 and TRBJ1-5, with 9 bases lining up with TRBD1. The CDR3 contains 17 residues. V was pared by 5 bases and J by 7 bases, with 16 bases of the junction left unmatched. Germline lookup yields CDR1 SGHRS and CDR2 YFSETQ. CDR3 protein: CASSPGVQGALGQPQHF. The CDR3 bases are TGCGCCAGCAGTCCCGGCGTACAGGGGGCGCTGGGACAGCCCCAGCATTTT.

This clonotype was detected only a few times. CDR3 region: CASSPYSNSPLHF. CDR3 coding DNA: TGTGCCAGCAGTCCATATTCTAATTCACCCCTCCACTTT. This rearrangement joins TRBV12-3 or TRBV12-4 to TRBJ1-6; no reliable D call. V was shortened by 5 bases and J by 6 bases, with 8 bases between the two germline ends. The CDR3 totals 13 residues.

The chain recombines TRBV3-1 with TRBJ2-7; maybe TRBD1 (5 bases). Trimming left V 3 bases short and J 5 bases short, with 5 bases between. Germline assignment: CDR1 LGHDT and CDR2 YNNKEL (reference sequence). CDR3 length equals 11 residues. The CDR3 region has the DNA TGTGCCAGCAGCCAGGGGCACGAGCAGTACTTC. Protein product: CASSQGHEQYF.

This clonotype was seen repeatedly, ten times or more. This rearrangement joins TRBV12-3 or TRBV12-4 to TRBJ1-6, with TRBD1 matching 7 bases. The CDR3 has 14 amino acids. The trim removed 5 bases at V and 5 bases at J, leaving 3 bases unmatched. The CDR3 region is CASSVRGDNSPLHF. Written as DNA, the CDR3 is TGTGCCAGCAGTGTCAGGGGGGATAATTCACCCCTCCACTTT.

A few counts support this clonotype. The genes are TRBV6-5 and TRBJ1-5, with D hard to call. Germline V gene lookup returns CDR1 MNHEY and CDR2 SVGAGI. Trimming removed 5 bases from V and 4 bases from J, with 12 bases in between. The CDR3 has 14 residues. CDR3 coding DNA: TGTGCCAGCAGTGACCTCGGAGGGAATCAGCCCCAGCATTTT. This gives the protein CASSDLGGNQPQHF.